These 8 T cell receptor beta chains came from one sample sequenced in a study of blood T cell repertoires in COVID-19 (dated by TCRdb to 2018 to 2020). The library was produced with the immunoSEQ multiplex PCR assay. TCRdb took this table from immuneACCESS and kept in-frame rearrangements with V and J called. Such tables lack part of the clones; where checked against another copy, unresolved V genes explain under half of the gap, and the rest is unexplained. The sample table lists some 400,000 clones, 85% to 90% of them with a count of one. The top ten hold approximately 6.2% of the sample. The sample taken for sequencing was peripheral blood. The receptors were sampled from a man younger than 35 with active or convalescent COVID-19.

The chain uses TRBV21-1 and TRBJ2-7; TRBD1, the D gene given by the table, was not confirmed from the DNA. TRBV21-1 is a documented pseudogene. This CDR3 has 15 amino acids. The CDR3 is CASSKVGQVAYEQYF. In nucleotides, the CDR3 is TGTGCCAGCAGCAAAGTGGGACAGGTTGCCTACGAGCAGTACTTC.

This clone was seen a few times. V gene TRBV5-6 combines with J gene TRBJ1-1, with D unclear. Trimming removed 2 bases at V and 0 bases at J, with 14 bases between. CDR3 length equals 16 residues. Germline V lookup: CDR1 SGHDT, CDR2 YYEEEE. This chain's CDR3 is CASSLAGTNMNTEAFF. The CDR3 DNA sequence: TGTGCCAGCAGCTTAGCAGGAACCAACATGAACACTGAAGCTTTCTTT.

The V call is TRBV7-3, the J call TRBJ2-1; the match to TRBD2 covers 14 bases. Germline lookup yields CDR1 SGHTA and CDR2 FQGTGA. V dropped 2 bases and J dropped 0; count of bases not matched to a gene: 3. The CDR3 covers 18 residues. The CDR3 DNA reads as TGTGCCAGCAGCTTATCAGGGACTAGCGGGAGCTCCTACAATGAGCAGTTCTTC. Amino acids: CASSLSGTSGSSYNEQFF.

This sequence joins TRBV28 and TRBJ2-5, with TRBD2 matching over 9 bases. Germline V gene sequence: CDR1 MDHEN, CDR2 SYDVKM. V lost 2 bases and J lost 2; bases outside the gene matches: 6. The CDR3 spans 16 residues. In DNA form, the CDR3 reads TGTGCCAGCAGTTTAGCATTAGCGGGAGAGCAAGAGACCCAGTACTTC. Encoded protein: CASSLALAGEQETQYF.

This clone occurred a few times. This chain uses TRBV7-2 with TRBJ1-2; 9 bases fit TRBD1. J lost 4 bases, V lost 7 bases, and 7 bases had no gene match. The CDR3 sequence is 14 residues long. CDR1 is SGHTA, CDR2 FQGNSA, per germline. The CDR3 nucleotides are TGTGCCAGCACTACGGGACAGGGCTCCTATGGCTACACCTTC. Translation: CASTTGQGSYGYTF.

The chain has TRBV6-1 and TRBJ1-5; D is unclear. Germline CDR1 is MNHNS and CDR2 is SASEGT. V was pared by 0 bases and J by 0 bases, with 6 bases between. The CDR3 is made up of 15 amino acids. CDR3 sequence reads: CASSEAVYSNQPQHF. The CDR3 bases are TGTGCCAGCAGTGAAGCAGTCTATAGCAATCAGCCCCAGCATTTT.

This chain joins TRBV7-8 and TRBJ1-5; no definite D call. Germline V gives CDR1 SGHVS, CDR2 FQNEAQ. The V and J ends lost 6 bases and 2 bases respectively, with 11 bases between them. The CDR3 is made up of 14 amino acids. The CDR3 DNA is TGTGCCAGCAGTTTAAGGGAGGGCAATCAGCCCCAGCATTTT. Protein sequence: CASSLREGNQPQHF.

The V gene is TRBV6-6, the J gene TRBJ1-2; D is ambiguous. V gave up 5 bases and J gave up 7 bases, with 14 bases separating them. Germline V gives CDR1 MNHNY, CDR2 SVGAGI (reference sequence). The CDR3 length is 13 residues. The chain's CDR3 is CASSQTPRGGYTF. Here the CDR3 DNA reads TGTGCCAGCAGTCAAACCCCGAGAGGTGGCTACACCTTC.